This entry lists 25 T cell receptor beta chains sequenced from one sample in a study of blood T cell repertoires in COVID-19. Only in-frame clones appear in the TCRdb table, and some are missing; sequencing was by immunoSEQ multiplex PCR. The sample lists some 25,000 clones, under 95% occurring once. Material for sequencing was peripheral blood. The receptors stem from a man in his 70s with active COVID-19.

The V gene is TRBV5-5, the J gene TRBJ1-1; a weak D match, TRBD1 (5 bases). The germline V gene encodes CDR1 SGHKS and CDR2 YYEKEE (reference sequence). CDR3 length: 14 residues. The ends were cut back, 4 bases at V and 10 bases at J, with 20 bases in the middle. CDR3 nucleotide sequence: TGTGCCAGCAGCCCCCTCGGGGGGGACCGGTTAGCTTTCTTT. This codes for CASSPLGGDRLAFF.

In this sample, this clone turned up once. This rearrangement joins TRBV11-2 to TRBJ2-1; 7 bases fit TRBD2. Per germline, CDR1 SGHAT and CDR2 FQNNGV. CDR3 length equals 18 residues. V trimming: 1 base; J trimming: 6 bases; junction bases outside the gene matches: 15. CDR3 sequence: CASSLGGLSRQFFNEQFF. CDR3 coding DNA: TGTGCCAGCAGCTTAGGGGGACTATCCCGCCAGTTTTTCAATGAGCAGTTCTTC.

The rearrangement uses TRBV7-2 and TRBJ2-2; TRBD1 agrees at 8 bases. Trimming at V came to 4 bases and at J to 2 bases, leaving 3 bases not matched to a gene. The V gene's germline CDR1 is SGHTA and CDR2 FQGNSA. The CDR3 sequence is 15 residues long. Written as DNA, the CDR3 is TGTGCCAGCAGCTGGGACAGGAGTAACACCGGGGAGCTGTTTTTT. It encodes CASSWDRSNTGELFF.

The chain recombines TRBV19 with TRBJ2-1, with D possibly TRBD1 on 5 matching bases. V shed 4 bases and J shed 4 bases, with 8 bases lying between them. In germline, CDR1 is LNHDA, CDR2 SQIVND (reference sequence). The CDR3 has 13 residues. Here the CDR3 reads CASSTQGYNEQFF. The CDR3 coding sequence is TGTGCCAGTAGTACCCAGGGTTACAATGAGCAGTTCTTC.

The V gene is TRBV4-2, the J gene TRBJ2-7; no reliable D call. V was pared by 0 bases and J by 3 bases, with 9 bases between. Per germline, CDR1 LGHNA and CDR2 YNFKEQ. The CDR3 is 14 amino acids. DNA of the CDR3: TGTGCCAGCAGCCAAGATATTACAGACTACGAGCAGTACTTC. Translating it yields CASSQDITDYEQYF.

This clone was recorded only once. The chain recombines TRBV27 with TRBJ2-1; TRBD2 aligns across 14 bases. The CDR3 runs 14 residues. CDR1 is MNHEY, CDR2 SMNVEV, per germline (reference sequence). The V and J ends lost 8 bases and 8 bases, in that order; junction bases with no gene match: 5. The CDR3 here is CASRGLAGDHEQFF. The CDR3 nucleotides are TGTGCCAGCCGGGGACTAGCGGGAGATCATGAGCAGTTCTTC.

CDR3 amino acids: CASSPKMGTGGDTQYF. CDR3 nucleotide sequence: TGTGCCAGCAGCCCGAAAATGGGGACAGGGGGGGATACGCAGTATTTT. The chain links TRBV7-8 to TRBJ2-3; 11 positions agree with TRBD1. Germline CDR1 and CDR2: SGHVS and FQNEAQ. After removal of 5 bases from V and 6 bases from J, the junction contained 10 bases not matched to a gene. This CDR3 is built from 16 residues.

V and J are TRBV9 and TRBJ2-5, with 8 bases that match TRBD2. V shed 4 bases and J 4 bases; nucleotides not matched to a gene: 15. Germline CDR1 is SGDLS and CDR2 is YYNGEE. CDR3 length: 17 residues. CDR3 region: CASSTREGGTGGETQYF. The CDR3 DNA reads as TGTGCCAGCAGCACCCGGGAGGGAGGGACGGGGGGAGAGACCCAGTACTTC.

The chain couples TRBV4-2 to TRBJ2-7; TRBD1 might be the D (5 bases). In germline, CDR1 is LGHNA, CDR2 YNFKEQ. The CDR3 covers 15 residues. V was shortened by 1 base and J by 0 bases, with 10 bases between the two germline ends. Written as DNA, the CDR3 is TGTGCCAGCAGCCAAGGAAGGACATTCTCCTACGAGCAGTACTTC. Amino acids: CASSQGRTFSYEQYF.

This clone was found once. This rearrangement joins TRBV19 to TRBJ1-5; 8 bases align to TRBD1. Germline V gene sequence: CDR1 LNHDA, CDR2 SQIVND (reference sequence). The trim removed 3 bases at V and 2 bases at J, leaving 3 bases unmatched. The CDR3 is 15 amino acids. CDR3 bases: TGTGCCAGTAGTATGACGGGACAGGGCAATCAGCCCCAGCATTTT. It yields the protein CASSMTGQGNQPQHF.

This sequence joins TRBV6-2 or TRBV6-3 and TRBJ2-5; TRBD2 matches 14 bases. The CDR3 is 13 residues long. CDR1 and CDR2 (germline): MNHEY, SVGEGT. V lost 5 bases and J lost 9; bases outside the gene matches: 2. The CDR3 region is CASSGTSGGAQYF. CDR3 nucleotides: TGTGCCAGCAGTGGGACTAGCGGGGGCGCCCAGTACTTC.

The V call is TRBV28, the J call TRBJ1-2; no firm D call. CDR3 length: 16 amino acids. Germline assignment: CDR1 MDHEN and CDR2 SYDVKM. The V end was cut by 6 bases, the J end by 1 base, with 18 bases between. CDR3 coding DNA: TGTGCCAGCAGCAGAGTCGTGGGCCTCCTTAACTATGGCTACACCTTC. It specifies CASSRVVGLLNYGYTF.

Worth noting for this clone: The junction and the germline gene differ at one end; a read error may be behind it. This chain uses TRBV12-3 or TRBV12-4 with TRBJ1-5; D call uncertain. The CDR3 sequence is 13 residues long. In DNA form, the CDR3 reads TGTGCCAGCCGTTTTAGCGGCAATCAGCCCCAGCATTTT. Its translation: CASRFSGNQPQHF.

The chain joins TRBV5-1 to TRBJ2-7; no firm D call. This CDR3 is built from 16 residues. The germline V and J ends were trimmed by 4 bases and 2 bases, with 19 bases remaining between them. Germline loops: CDR1 SGHRS, CDR2 YFSETQ. The CDR3: CASSQLPTSVPYEQYF. For the CDR3, the DNA is TGCGCCAGCAGCCAACTACCTACCTCGGTTCCCTACGAGCAGTACTTC.

This chain uses TRBV7-3 with TRBJ2-2; perhaps TRBD2 as D (6 bases). V lost 1 base to trimming and J lost 5 bases, with 14 bases between them. The CDR3 length is 16 residues. Germline CDR1 reads SGHTA; CDR2 reads FQGTGA. The chain's CDR3 is CASSLSGGRMTGELFF. In nucleotides, the CDR3 is TGTGCCAGCAGCTTAAGTGGAGGGCGCATGACCGGGGAGCTGTTTTTT.

This chain links TRBV19 with TRBJ2-3, with a possible D match to TRBD2 (7 bases). This CDR3 is 16 amino acids long. The germline V and J ends were trimmed by 4 bases and 6 bases, with 20 bases remaining between them. CDR1 is LNHDA and CDR2 is SQIVND in the germline V gene (reference sequence). The CDR3 reads CASSTLRGGQSDTQYF. CDR3 coding DNA: TGTGCCAGTAGTACCTTGAGGGGGGGGCAGTCGGATACGCAGTATTTT.

This clone was observed a handful of times. This chain links TRBV6-6 with TRBJ1-2, with TRBD1 matching 10 bases. Germline trimming cut 5 bases from V and 8 bases from J; bases unmatched to any gene: 5. The CDR3 is 13 amino acids. CDR1 is MNHNY, CDR2 SVGAGI, per germline (reference sequence). The CDR3 loop reads CASSPTGGRGYTF. CDR3 coding DNA: TGTGCCAGCAGTCCGACAGGGGGCAGAGGCTACACCTTC.

In nucleotides, the CDR3 is TGTGCCAGCAGCAGCGGGGGGGCTTTAGATACGCAGTATTTT. This codes for CASSSGGALDTQYF. V is TRBV11-3 and J is TRBJ2-3; 10 bases fit TRBD2. CDR3 length equals 14 residues. Trimming cost V 5 bases and J 5 bases; bases outside gene matches: 4. Germline V CDR1 and CDR2: SGHNT, YENEEA. The variable domain in full, with the rest retrieved from reference TRBV11-3 and TRBJ2-3, is EAGVVQSPRYKIIEKKQPVAFWCNPISGHNTLYWYLQNLGQGPELLIRYENEEAVDDSQLPKDRFSAERLKGVDSTLKIQPAELGDSAVYLCASSSGGALDTQYFGPGTRLTVL.

The chain has TRBV9 and TRBJ1-5; D might be TRBD1 (6 bases). Germline CDR1 and CDR2: SGDLS and YYNGEE. The length of the CDR3 is 16 residues. V lost 6 bases and J lost 0, with 16 bases in between. The CDR3 coding sequence is TGTGCCAGCACCCCCCGGGGGGCCGATAGCAATCAGCCCCAGCATTTT. This sequence encodes CASTPRGADSNQPQHF. The full variable domain, completed using reference TRBV9 and TRBJ1-5, is DSGVTQTPKHLITATGQRVTLRCSPRSGDLSVYWYQQSLDQGLQFLIQYYNGEERAKGNILERFSAQQFPDLHSELNLSSLELGDSALYFCASTPRGADSNQPQHFGDGTRLSIL.

V and J are TRBV9 and TRBJ1-5, with TRBD1 matching 7 bases. The V and J ends lost 3 bases and 7 bases, in that order; junction bases with no gene match: 7. The CDR3 is 14 residues long. Germline assignment: CDR1 SGDLS and CDR2 YYNGEE. The CDR3 DNA sequence: TGTGCCAGCAGCGCGCAGGGGGGCGCCCAGCCCCAGCATTTT. This codes for CASSAQGGAQPQHF.

This sequence joins TRBV10-3 and TRBJ2-1; TRBD2 aligns across 10 bases. After removal of 5 bases from V and 2 bases from J, the junction contained 3 bases not matched to a gene. Looked up from germline, CDR1 is ENHRY and CDR2 is SYGVKD. This CDR3 spans 15 amino acids. CDR3 amino acids: CAISPLAGTYNEQFF. CDR3 nucleotide sequence: TGTGCCATCAGTCCACTAGCGGGAACCTACAATGAGCAGTTCTTC.

This clone was seen a handful of times. The chain links TRBV4-3 to TRBJ1-3; 7 bases match TRBD1. This CDR3 contains 16 residues. Trimming took 2 bases from V and 9 from J; bases not matched to a gene: 13. CDR1 LGHNA and CDR2 YSLEER come from the germline V gene. The CDR3 sequence is CASSQTDRVAVGTIYF. The DNA for the CDR3 is TGCGCCAGCAGCCAAACCGACAGGGTCGCCGTGGGCACCATATATTTT.

The chain is built from TRBV18 and TRBJ1-2; TRBD1 is a possible D gene (6 bases). V was shortened by 3 bases and J by 2 bases, with 16 bases between the two germline ends. The germline CDR1 and CDR2 sequences are KGHSH and LQKENI. CDR3 size: 16 residues. The CDR3 loop reads CASSPADRGTNYGYTF. The CDR3, as DNA: TGTGCCAGCTCACCCGCGGACAGAGGGACCAACTATGGCTACACCTTC.

The chain combines TRBV7-6 with TRBJ1-2; 10 bases are a match to TRBD1. Trimming removed 4 bases from V and 3 bases from J; junction bases left unmatched: 8. CDR1 is SGHVS, CDR2 FNYEAQ, per germline. The CDR3 covers 16 residues. The CDR3 sequence: CASSSLGTGDYYGYTF. The DNA of the CDR3 is TGTGCCAGCAGCTCCCTTGGGACAGGGGATTACTATGGCTACACCTTC.

The chain recombines TRBV5-1 with TRBJ2-2; possible D gene TRBD1, 6 bases. The ends were cut back, 7 bases at V and 3 bases at J, with 10 bases in the middle. CDR1 is SGHRS and CDR2 is YFSETQ in the germline V gene. The CDR3 totals 13 residues. In DNA form, the CDR3 reads TGCGCCAGCGGCCAGGGGTACACCGGGGAGCTGTTTTTT. Protein product: CASGQGYTGELFF.